These T cell receptor beta chains were read from a single sample in a study of beta chain features in type 1 diabetes. Clones were sequenced by immunoSEQ multiplex PCR, and TCRdb holds only the in-frame ones, with some missing. The sample records approximately 140,000 clones, about 7.1% being singletons. The sample consisted of central memory CD4+ T cells from blood. All receptors derive from a woman aged 25 to 39 in good health. Both conserved end residues are part of each CDR3. The D gene is left open where the match is weak. Rows give clone size only sometimes, using once, few, many, or a class for an expanded clone.

clone size	D gene	V gene	J gene	CDR3 DNA	CDR3 protein
.	.	TRBV2	TRBJ2-3	TGTGCCAGCAGTGCTCGGGGTGGTGACACAGATACGCAGTATTTT	CASSARGGDTDTQYF
.	TRBD2	TRBV6-5	TRBJ2-7	TGTGCCAGCAGCCGAGCGGGAGTTTCCGACGAGCAGTACTTC	CASSRAGVSDEQYF
once	.	TRBV7-7	TRBJ2-5	TGTGCTAGCAGCCCCCGGGACTTAAAAGAGACCCAGTACTTC	CASSPRDLKETQYF
.	TRBD2	TRBV7-2	TRBJ2-1	TGTGCCAGCAGCTCACCGGGACTAGCGGCAAACAATGAGCAGTTCTTC	CASSSPGLAANNEQFF
few	.	TRBV7-2	TRBJ2-3	TGTGCCAGCAGCTACCAGGGTAGCACAGATACGCAGTATTTT	CASSYQGSTDTQYF
few	.	TRBV5-4	TRBJ2-7	TGTGCCAGCAGCCAACAGGGAACCTTCTACGAGCAGTACTTC	CASSQQGTFYEQYF
.	.	TRBV7-9	TRBJ1-1	TGTGCCAGCAGCTTGGACGGCAGGGGAGCTTTCTTT	CASSLDGRGAFF
many	.	TRBV28	TRBJ2-1	TGTGCCAGCAGTGTTCCCCAAACAGAACATGAGCAGTTCTTC	CASSVPQTEHEQFF
few	.	TRBV7-9	TRBJ1-3	TGTGCCAGCAGCTTATACCAGACAGCTCACTTTCGTGGAAACACCATATATTTT	CASSLYQTAHFRGNTIYF
.	TRBD2	TRBV7-2	TRBJ2-1	TGTGCCAGCAGCTTAGGCCGGGCGGGAGTTATTAATGAGCAGTTCTTC	CASSLGRAGVINEQFF
.	.	TRBV19	TRBJ1-5	TGTGCCAGTAGTATAACAGGGTCGGGTCAGCCCCAGCATTTT	CASSITGSGQPQHF
.	TRBD1	TRBV28	TRBJ2-7	TGTGCCAGCAGTTTAACAGGGGCCAACTACGAGCAGTACTTC	CASSLTGANYEQYF
.	.	TRBV11-3	TRBJ2-2	TGTGCCAGCAGCTCCGACTCTTCCACCGGGGAGCTGTTTTTT	CASSSDSSTGELFF
many	TRBD2	TRBV7-2	TRBJ2-1	TGTGCCAGCAGCCCACAAGGGACTAGCGGGAACAATGAGCAGTTCTTC	CASSPQGTSGNNEQFF
few	TRBD2	TRBV4-3	TRBJ2-7	TGCGCCAGCAGCCAAGATGGAACTAGCGGGAACTACGAGCAGTACTTC	CASSQDGTSGNYEQYF
few	.	TRBV9	TRBJ2-5	TGTGCCAGCAGCGTGAACAGAAACCATGAAGAGACCCAGTACTTC	CASSVNRNHEETQYF
.	.	TRBV28	TRBJ1-2	TGTGCCAGCAGTTCGGACTATGGCTACACCTTC	CASSSDYGYTF
few	.	TRBV20-1	TRBJ2-4	TGCAGTGCTATCCGTGAAAACATTCAGTACTTC	CSAIRENIQYF
few	.	TRBV5-5	TRBJ1-1	TGTGCCAGCACCCGCACGCGGATGAACACTGAAGCTTTCTTT	CASTRTRMNTEAFF
.	TRBD1	TRBV7-8	TRBJ1-2	TGTGCCAGCAGCTTAGGACAGGGTTCGACGGGCTACACCTTC	CASSLGQGSTGYTF
many	.	TRBV30	TRBJ2-1	TGTGCCTGGAGTGCATCGAGCGATGAGCAGTTCTTC	CAWSASSDEQFF
few	TRBD2	TRBV2	TRBJ2-3	TGTGCCAGCAGTCTAGCGGGTGCCACAGATACGCAGTATTTT	CASSLAGATDTQYF
few	TRBD2	TRBV29-1	TRBJ2-1	TGCAGCGTTGGGGCCGGGACTAGCGGGTACAATGAGCAGTTCTTC	CSVGAGTSGYNEQFF
many	TRBD2	TRBV30	TRBJ2-1	TGTGCCTGGAGCGGGAGGGGATCGAGAGCGCAGTTCTTC	CAWSGRGSRAQFF
.	TRBD2	TRBV7-2	TRBJ2-7	TGTGCCAGCAGCTTGAAGTCTAGCGGGAGCAGATACGAGCAGTACTTC	CASSLKSSGSRYEQYF
few	.	TRBV19	TRBJ2-1	TGTGCCAGTATGGGCCGATACCAGAGCTCCTACAATGAGCAGTTCTTC	CASMGRYQSSYNEQFF